The clone carrying this TCR beta chain was seen a handful of times. The authors reverse transcribed all of the isolated RNA, so sequencing captured expressed TCRB transcripts. Assay: immunoSEQ multiplex PCR; the TCRdb copy retains only in-frame clones and omits some. The sample lists around 250,000 clones; around a quarter were seen once. This sample is drawn from a study of beta chain features in type 1 diabetes. Sequencing was carried out using central memory CD4+ T cells from blood. This clonotype originated in a man aged 25 to 40 in good health.

CDR3 protein: CASSLVGMSQQFF. CDR3 coding DNA: TGCGCCAGCAGCTTGGTAGGGATGTCGCAGCAGTTCTTC. The chain uses TRBV5-1 and TRBJ2-1; D gene ambiguous. The CDR3 is 13 residues long. Germline-derived CDR1 and CDR2 are SGHRS and YFSETQ. V lost 0 bases and J lost 11, with 12 bases in between. The complete variable domain, with remaining parts taken from reference TRBV5-1 and TRBJ2-1, reads KAGVTQTPRYLIKTRGQQVTLSCSPISGHRSVSWYQQTPGQGLQFLFEYFSETQRNKGNFPGRFSGRQFSNSRSEMNVSTLELGDSALYLCASSLVGMSQQFFGPGTRLTVL.